The 23 T cell receptor beta chains reported below all come from one sample, sequenced in a study of Graves' ophthalmopathy and Graves' hyperthyroidism. Amplification of the TCR beta CDR3 regions used RNA transcripts (as template). Following a first-round RT-PCR that used HTBI primers, a second-round multiplex PCR was carried out. MiXCR was run by TCRdb on the multiplex PCR reads, yielding one entry per CDR3 protein. The sample has about 1.2 million distinct CDR3 sequences; 35% to 40% are singletons. Material: peripheral blood or thyroid tissue (not recorded which). Receptors were obtained from an adult man with Graves' hyperthyroidism.

This clonotype was seen more than once but under ten times. CDR3 DNA sequence: TGTGCCAGCGGGGCTACGACAGGACAACGGGCTTTCTTT. Protein: CASGATTGQRAFF. The chain has TRBV6-5 and TRBJ1-1; D possibly corresponds to TRBD1 (6 bases). CDR1 is MNHEY and CDR2 is SVGAGI in the germline V gene. The CDR3 loop spans 13 amino acids. V lost 8 bases and J 11 bases, leaving 21 bases between the germline ends.

This clonotype was recorded a few times. The chain employs TRBV4-2 and TRBJ2-5; D remains unclear. The germline V gene has CDR1 LGHNA and CDR2 YNFKEQ. V lost 0 bases, J lost 1 base, and 9 bases lay in between. The CDR3 runs to 15 residues. The DNA for the CDR3 is TGTGCCAGCAGCCAAGATGGGGTGGGCCAAGAGACCCAGTACTTC. Translated, it gives CASSQDGVGQETQYF.

The genes are TRBV9 and TRBJ2-7; the match to TRBD2 covers 8 bases. J lost 6 bases, V lost 9 bases, and 17 bases had no gene match. This CDR3 is 15 amino acids long. CDR1 SGDLS and CDR2 YYNGEE come from the germline V gene. CDR3 loop: CATQDPGREVGEQYF. For the CDR3, the DNA is TGTGCCACACAGGATCCCGGGAGGGAGGTGGGCGAGCAGTACTTC.

This clonotype was observed at least ten times. The chain couples TRBV24-1 to TRBJ2-7; D gene ambiguous. Trimming removed 7 bases at V and 0 bases at J, with 9 bases between. The CDR3 runs 13 residues. Germline CDR1 is KGHDR and CDR2 is SFDVKD. Here the CDR3 DNA reads TGTGCCACCAGCCAGACGAGCTCCTACGAGCAGTACTTC. This gives the protein CATSQTSSYEQYF.

This clonotype occurred a few times. The chain is built from TRBV19 and TRBJ2-7, with 9 positions matching TRBD1. Trimming took 8 bases from V and 8 from J; bases not matched to a gene: 16. The CDR3 sequence is 15 residues long. Looked up from germline, CDR1 is LNHDA and CDR2 is SQIVND (reference sequence). Here the CDR3 reads CASPTAGGTGSQQYF. DNA of the CDR3: TGTGCCAGTCCAACAGCTGGGGGGACAGGGTCCCAGCAGTACTTC. Using reference TRBV19 and TRBJ2-7 for the parts outside the CDR3, the full variable domain is DGGITQSPKYLFRKEGQNVTLSCEQNLNHDAMYWYRQDPGQGLRLIYYSQIVNDFQKGDIAEGYSVSREKKESFPLTVTSAQKNPTAFYLCASPTAGGTGSQQYFGPGTRLTVT.

The J gene is TRBJ1-5, the V gene TRBV20-1; TRBD1 agrees at 8 bases. V dropped 3 bases and J dropped 1; count of bases not matched to a gene: 5. The CDR3 covers 15 residues. Germline CDR1 and CDR2: DFQATT and SNEGSKA (reference sequence). The CDR3 loop is CSARDRERSNQPQHF. CDR3 nucleotide sequence: TGCAGTGCTAGGGACAGGGAGAGAAGCAATCAGCCCCAGCATTTT.

On this clonotype itself: The missing conserved phenylalanine or tryptophan at the end of this CDR3 makes a read error likely. The chain joins TRBV7-9 to TRBJ1-1; D perhaps matches TRBD1 (5 bases). Germline loops: CDR1 SEHNR, CDR2 FQNEAQ (reference sequence). The CDR3 length is 12 residues. V lost 5 bases and J lost 3, with 7 bases in between. The CDR3 DNA is TGTGCCAGCAGCCGAGGGGACACTGAAGCTTTCATT. Residues: CASSRGDTEAFI.

This clonotype appeared many times. This rearrangement joins TRBV14 to TRBJ1-1, with D hard to call. CDR3 length: 15 residues. The germline V gene has CDR1 SGHDN and CDR2 FVKESK. The V gene lost 1 base and the J gene lost 3 bases, with 12 bases spanning the gap. The CDR3 sequence is CASSQGVRGDTEAFF. In DNA, the CDR3 is TGTGCCAGCAGCCAAGGCGTCCGAGGTGACACTGAAGCTTTCTTT. The whole variable domain, remainder taken from reference TRBV14 and TRBJ1-1, is EAGVTQFPSHSVIEKGQTVTLRCDPISGHDNLYWYRRVMGKEIKFLLHFVKESKQDESGMPNNRFLAERTGGTYSTLKVQPAELEDSGVYFCASSQGVRGDTEAFFGQGTRLTVV.

This clonotype was observed a handful of times. The genes are TRBV7-8 and TRBJ1-4; D gene uncertain. This CDR3 has 15 amino acids. V dropped 5 bases and J dropped 0 bases, with 10 bases sitting between them. Germline CDR1 reads SGHVS; CDR2 reads FQNEAQ. CDR3: CASSQTVPTNEKLFF. The CDR3 DNA follows: TGTGCCAGCAGCCAGACGGTCCCAACTAATGAAAAACTGTTTTTT.

On this clonotype: At one of its ends the junction is not consistent with the germline gene, which may arise from a read error. The genes are TRBV7-9 and TRBJ1-5; D is possibly TRBD1 (5 bases). The CDR3 consists of 18 residues. Germline values: CDR1 SEHNR, CDR2 FQNEAQ (reference sequence). CDR3 in amino acids: CASSLGRGGRVSDQPQHF. The CDR3 DNA follows: TGTGCCAGCAGCTTAGGTCGCGGAGGCAGGGTTAGCGATCAGCCCCAGCATTTT.

This clonotype was seen a few times. The chain links TRBV12-3 or TRBV12-4 to TRBJ2-7; 9 bases match TRBD1. The CDR3 covers 14 residues. V lost 5 bases and J lost 2; bases outside the gene matches: 4. The CDR3 protein is CASSIHRGPYEQYF. CDR3 DNA: TGTGCCAGCAGTATACACAGGGGGCCCTACGAGCAGTACTTC.

This rearrangement joins TRBV9 to TRBJ1-3, with TRBD1 matching over 9 bases. This CDR3 is 17 amino acids long. Germline lookup yields CDR1 SGDLS and CDR2 YYNGEE. V trimming: 4 bases; J trimming: 2 bases; junction bases outside the gene matches: 10. This CDR3 reads CASSPGPGTGPGNTIYF. The CDR3 nucleotides read TGTGCCAGCAGCCCCGGTCCCGGGACAGGGCCTGGAAACACCATATATTTT.

The gene calls are TRBV6-5 and TRBJ2-7; perhaps TRBD2 as D (6 bases). Germline-derived CDR1 and CDR2 are MNHEY and SVGAGI. This CDR3 has 16 residues. The V gene lost 1 base and the J gene lost 3 bases, with 16 bases spanning the gap. The CDR3 DNA sequence: TGTGCCAGCAGTTACTTCGGGACTGCCGGGGGCTACGAGCAGTACTTC. Amino acid sequence: CASSYFGTAGGYEQYF.

J is TRBJ2-2 and V is TRBV6-6, with a weak D call TRBD1 (5 bases). The CDR3 has 16 amino acids. The V gene lost 0 bases and the J gene lost 5 bases, with 13 bases spanning the gap. CDR1 MNHNY and CDR2 SVGAGI come from the germline V gene (reference sequence). As DNA, the CDR3 is TGTGCCAGCAGTTACTCGGCAGGGATGGAGACCGGGGAGCTGTTTTTT. Residues: CASSYSAGMETGELFF.

The chain links TRBV24-1 to TRBJ2-2; the D gene is possibly TRBD1 (5 bases). Germline V CDR1 and CDR2: KGHDR, SFDVKD. The ends were cut back, 3 bases at V and 2 bases at J, with 9 bases in the middle. The CDR3 extends over 15 amino acids. The CDR3 DNA sequence: TGTGCCACCAGTGATCCAGACAGCAACACCGGGGAGCTGTTTTTT. Residues: CATSDPDSNTGELFF.

This clonotype was detected many times. V is TRBV2 and J is TRBJ1-5; D gene uncertain. Trimming removed 2 bases from V and 0 bases from J, with 11 bases in between. From germline, CDR1 is SNHLY and CDR2 FYNNEI. This CDR3 is 16 amino acids long. For the CDR3, the DNA is TGTGCCAGCAGTGAATTGGGATCTTATAGCAATCAGCCCCAGCATTTT. It encodes CASSELGSYSNQPQHF.

The rearrangement uses TRBV7-9 and TRBJ1-1; no definite D call. CDR1 and CDR2 from the germline V gene are SEHNR and FQNEAQ (reference sequence). This CDR3 comprises 14 residues. The germline V and J ends were trimmed by 1 base and 5 bases, with 11 bases remaining between them. The CDR3 bases are TGTGCCAGCAGCTTAGGGCAGGTGTGGACTGAAGCTTTCTTT. The encoded protein is CASSLGQVWTEAFF.

This clonotype was observed a few times. This chain joins TRBV5-1 and TRBJ2-3; 7 bases agree with TRBD1. Germline V lookup: CDR1 SGHRS, CDR2 YFSETQ. The V and J ends lost 4 bases and 3 bases, in that order; junction bases with no gene match: 8. This CDR3 is built from 15 residues. The CDR3: CASSHGDRETDTQYF. CDR3 DNA sequence: TGCGCCAGCAGCCACGGGGACAGAGAGACAGATACGCAGTATTTT.

The J gene is TRBJ1-2, the V gene TRBV12-3 or TRBV12-4; TRBD1 aligns across 10 bases. V lost 5 bases to trimming and J lost 7 bases; unmatched junction nucleotides: 4. CDR3 length: 13 residues. CDR3 nucleotide sequence: TGTGCCAGCAGTGGGGGACAGGGGTCTGGCTACACCTTC. Translating it yields CASSGGQGSGYTF.

This clonotype occurred a few times. The rearrangement links TRBV4-1 to TRBJ1-4; D not resolved. The CDR3 has 16 residues. CDR1 and CDR2 (germline): MGHRA, YSYEKL. The ends were cut back, 1 base at V and 0 bases at J, with 9 bases in the middle. CDR3 amino acids: CASSQGGETTNEKLFF. The CDR3 DNA reads as TGCGCCAGCAGCCAAGGTGGGGAGACAACTAATGAAAAACTGTTTTTT.

The chain has TRBV7-9 and TRBJ1-2; 11 bases agree with TRBD1. V shed 2 bases and J 8 bases; nucleotides not matched to a gene: 10. The CDR3 covers 16 residues. Germline CDR1 reads SEHNR; CDR2 reads FQNEAQ (reference sequence). The CDR3 bases are TGTGCCAGCAGCTTACCCAGGGGGACAGGGGGAGGCGGCTACACCTTC. This translates into CASSLPRGTGGGGYTF.

There are many counts of this clonotype. This chain links TRBV19 with TRBJ1-5; unclear D gene. Germline V CDR1 and CDR2: LNHDA, SQIVND (reference sequence). Trimming cost V 3 bases and J 3 bases, with 15 bases left between them. This CDR3 has 16 residues. The DNA for the CDR3 is TGTGCCAGTAGTATTCTGGGTTTGGGCAACAATCAGCCCCAGCATTTT. Its protein is CASSILGLGNNQPQHF. The variable domain in full, with the rest retrieved from reference TRBV19 and TRBJ1-5, is DGGITQSPKYLFRKEGQNVTLSCEQNLNHDAMYWYRQDPGQGLRLIYYSQIVNDFQKGDIAEGYSVSREKKESFPLTVTSAQKNPTAFYLCASSILGLGNNQPQHFGDGTRLSIL.

This clonotype was recorded only once. This could be a read error, since a much larger clone is one nucleotide away. The rearrangement links TRBV29-1 to TRBJ2-2; the D gene is possibly TRBD2 (5 bases). The CDR3 has 12 amino acids. Germline CDR1 is SQVTM and CDR2 is ANQGSEA. The CDR3, as DNA: TGCAACGTTGTTGGGAGCACCGGGGAGCTGTTTTTT. It codes for CNVVGSTGELFF.